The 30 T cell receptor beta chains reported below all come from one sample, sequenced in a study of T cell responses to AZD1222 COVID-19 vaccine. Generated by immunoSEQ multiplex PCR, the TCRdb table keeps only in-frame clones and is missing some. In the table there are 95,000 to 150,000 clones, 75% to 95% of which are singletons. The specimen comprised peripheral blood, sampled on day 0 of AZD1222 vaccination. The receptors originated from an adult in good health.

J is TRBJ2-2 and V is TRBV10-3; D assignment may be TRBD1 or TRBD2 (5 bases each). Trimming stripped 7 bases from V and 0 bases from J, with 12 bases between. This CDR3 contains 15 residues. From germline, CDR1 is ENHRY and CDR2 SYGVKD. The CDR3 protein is CAITPGRTNTGELFF. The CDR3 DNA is TGTGCCATCACTCCGGGACGTACGAACACCGGGGAGCTGTTTTTT.

CDR3 amino acids: CASSDEGSGGSWQYF. The CDR3 DNA reads as TGTGCCAGCAGTGATGAGGGTTCTGGCGGGAGTTGGCAGTACTTC. V usage is TRBV6-1 and J usage is TRBJ2-7; TRBD2 agrees at 7 bases. Germline values: CDR1 MNHNS, CDR2 SASEGT. V was pared by 3 bases and J by 9 bases, with 14 bases of the junction left unmatched. CDR3 length: 15 residues.

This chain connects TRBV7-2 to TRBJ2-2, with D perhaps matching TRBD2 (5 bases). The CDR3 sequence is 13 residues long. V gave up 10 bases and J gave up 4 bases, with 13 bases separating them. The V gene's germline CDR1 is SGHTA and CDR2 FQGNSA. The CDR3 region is CATAPRVTGELFF. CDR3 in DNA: TGTGCCACCGCGCCGCGGGTCACCGGGGAGCTGTTTTTT.

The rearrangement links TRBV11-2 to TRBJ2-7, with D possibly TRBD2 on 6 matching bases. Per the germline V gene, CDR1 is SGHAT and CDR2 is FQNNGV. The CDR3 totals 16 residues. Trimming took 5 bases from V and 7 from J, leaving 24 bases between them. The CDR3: CASSPELVAVTREQYF. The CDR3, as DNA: TGTGCCAGCAGCCCTGAACTAGTCGCTGTGACTAGGGAGCAGTACTTC.

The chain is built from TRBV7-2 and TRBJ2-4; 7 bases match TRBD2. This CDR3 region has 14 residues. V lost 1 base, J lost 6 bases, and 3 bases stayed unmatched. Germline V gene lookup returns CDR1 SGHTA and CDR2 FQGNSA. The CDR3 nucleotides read TGTGCCAGCAGCTTAGGCGGGAGAACAAACATTCAGTACTTC. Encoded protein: CASSLGGRTNIQYF.

CDR3 residues: CASSLRWNSGILYEQYF. The CDR3 DNA reads TGTGCCAGCAGCTTACGGTGGAATAGCGGGATTCTCTACGAGCAGTACTTC. The chain is built from TRBV11-2 and TRBJ2-7, with 8 positions matching TRBD2. The length of the CDR3 is 17 residues. Germline CDR1 is SGHAT and CDR2 is FQNNGV. Unmatched junction bases numbered 12, after V lost 2 bases and J lost 3 bases.

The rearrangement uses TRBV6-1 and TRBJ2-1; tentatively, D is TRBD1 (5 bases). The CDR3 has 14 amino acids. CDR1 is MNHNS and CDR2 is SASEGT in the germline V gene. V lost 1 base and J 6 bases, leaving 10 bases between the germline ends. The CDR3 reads CASSEGQIVNEQFF. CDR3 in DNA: TGTGCCAGCAGTGAAGGACAGATCGTCAATGAGCAGTTCTTC.

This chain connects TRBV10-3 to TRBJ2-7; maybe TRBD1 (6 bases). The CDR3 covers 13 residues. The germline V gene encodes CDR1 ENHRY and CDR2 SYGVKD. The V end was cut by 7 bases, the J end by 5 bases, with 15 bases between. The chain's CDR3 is CAIMGQGFDEQYF. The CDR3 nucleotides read TGTGCCATCATGGGGCAGGGGTTCGACGAGCAGTACTTC.

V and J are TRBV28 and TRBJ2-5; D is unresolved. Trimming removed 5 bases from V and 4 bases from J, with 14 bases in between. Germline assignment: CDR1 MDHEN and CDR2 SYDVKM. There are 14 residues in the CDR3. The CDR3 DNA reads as TGTGCCAGCAGTGGAGATGGGCTGGGAGAGACCCAGTACTTC. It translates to CASSGDGLGETQYF. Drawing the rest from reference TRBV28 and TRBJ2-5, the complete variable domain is DVKVTQSSRYLVKRTGEKVFLECVQDMDHENMFWYRQDPGLGLRLIYFSYDVKMKEKGDIPEGYSVSREKKERFSLILESASTNQTSMYLCASSGDGLGETQYFGPGTRLLVL.

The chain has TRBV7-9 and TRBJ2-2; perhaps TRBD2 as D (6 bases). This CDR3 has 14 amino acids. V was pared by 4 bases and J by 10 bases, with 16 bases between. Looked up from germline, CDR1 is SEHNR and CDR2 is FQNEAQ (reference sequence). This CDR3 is CASSWGDRREELFF. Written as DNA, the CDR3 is TGTGCCAGCAGCTGGGGGGACCGACGGGAGGAGCTGTTTTTT. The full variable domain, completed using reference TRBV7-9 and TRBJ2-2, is DTGVSQNPRHKITKRGQNVTFRCDPISEHNRLYWYRQTLGQGPEFLTYFQNEAQLEKSRLLSDRFSAERPKGSFSTLEIQRTEQGDSAMYLCASSWGDRREELFFGEGSRLTVL.

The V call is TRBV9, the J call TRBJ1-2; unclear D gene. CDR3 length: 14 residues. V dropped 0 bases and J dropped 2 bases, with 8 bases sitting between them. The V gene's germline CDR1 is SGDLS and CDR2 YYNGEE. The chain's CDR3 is CASSVEAANYGYTF. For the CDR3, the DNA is TGTGCCAGCAGCGTAGAGGCAGCCAACTATGGCTACACCTTC. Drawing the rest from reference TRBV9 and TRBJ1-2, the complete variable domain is DSGVTQTPKHLITATGQRVTLRCSPRSGDLSVYWYQQSLDQGLQFLIQYYNGEERAKGNILERFSAQQFPDLHSELNLSSLELGDSALYFCASSVEAANYGYTFGSGTRLTVV.

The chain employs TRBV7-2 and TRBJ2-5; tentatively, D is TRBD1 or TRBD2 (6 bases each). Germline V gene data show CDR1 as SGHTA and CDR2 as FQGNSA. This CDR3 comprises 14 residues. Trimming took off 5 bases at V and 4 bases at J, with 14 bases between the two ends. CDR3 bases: TGTGCCAGCAGCCCCCGGTGGGGGGCAGAGACCCAGTACTTC. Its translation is CASSPRWGAETQYF.

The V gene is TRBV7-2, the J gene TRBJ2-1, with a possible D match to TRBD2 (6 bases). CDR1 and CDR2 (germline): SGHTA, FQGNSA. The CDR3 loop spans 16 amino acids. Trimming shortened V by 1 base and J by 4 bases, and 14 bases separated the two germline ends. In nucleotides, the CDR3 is TGTGCCAGCAGCTTAGTCCCGGACTACCTATACAATGAGCAGTTCTTC. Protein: CASSLVPDYLYNEQFF. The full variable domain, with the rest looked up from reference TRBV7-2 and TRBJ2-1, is GAGVSQSPSNKVTEKGKDVELRCDPISGHTALYWYRQSLGQGLEFLIYFQGNSAPDKSGLPSDRFSAERTGGSVSTLTIQRTQQEDSAVYLCASSLVPDYLYNEQFFGPGTRLTVL.

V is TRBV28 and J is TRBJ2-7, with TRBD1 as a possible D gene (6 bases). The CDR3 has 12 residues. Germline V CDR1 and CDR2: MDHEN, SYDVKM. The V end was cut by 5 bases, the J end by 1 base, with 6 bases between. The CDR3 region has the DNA TGTGCCAGCAGTGGACAGTCCTACGAGCAGTACTTC. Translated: CASSGQSYEQYF.

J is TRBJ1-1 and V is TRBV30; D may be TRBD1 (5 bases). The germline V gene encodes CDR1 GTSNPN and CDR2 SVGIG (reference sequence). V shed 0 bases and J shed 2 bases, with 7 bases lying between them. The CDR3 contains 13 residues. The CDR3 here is CAWSVQDNTEAFF. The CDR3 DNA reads TGTGCCTGGAGTGTACAGGATAACACTGAAGCTTTCTTT.

DNA of the CDR3: TGTGCCAGGCCCCCCACAGGGTTTAGTTCACCCCTCCACTTT. This gives the protein CARPPTGFSSPLHF. The chain recombines TRBV27 with TRBJ1-6; TRBD1 might be the D (6 bases). V was trimmed by 9 bases and J by 9 bases, leaving 18 bases between them. The CDR3 sequence is 14 residues long. Germline-derived CDR1 and CDR2 are MNHEY and SMNVEV (reference sequence).

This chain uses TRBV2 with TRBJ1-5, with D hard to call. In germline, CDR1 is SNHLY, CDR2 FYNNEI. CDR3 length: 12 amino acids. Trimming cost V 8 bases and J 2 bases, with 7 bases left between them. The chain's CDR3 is CASGARNQPQHF. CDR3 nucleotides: TGTGCCAGCGGCGCCCGCAATCAGCCCCAGCATTTT.

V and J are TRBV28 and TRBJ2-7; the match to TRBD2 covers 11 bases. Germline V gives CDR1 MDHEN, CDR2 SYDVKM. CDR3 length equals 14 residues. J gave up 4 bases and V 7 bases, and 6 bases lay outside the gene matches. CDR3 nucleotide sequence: TGTGCCAGCACTAGGTCTAGCGGGAGGTACGAGCAGTACTTC. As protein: CASTRSSGRYEQYF. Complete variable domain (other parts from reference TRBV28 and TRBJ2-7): DVKVTQSSRYLVKRTGEKVFLECVQDMDHENMFWYRQDPGLGLRLIYFSYDVKMKEKGDIPEGYSVSREKKERFSLILESASTNQTSMYLCASTRSSGRYEQYFGPGTRLTVT.

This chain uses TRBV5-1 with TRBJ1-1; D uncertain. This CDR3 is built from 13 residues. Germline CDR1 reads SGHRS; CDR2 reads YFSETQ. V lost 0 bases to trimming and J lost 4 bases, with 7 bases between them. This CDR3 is CASSLGRGTEAFF. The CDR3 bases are TGCGCCAGCAGCTTGGGACGGGGCACTGAAGCTTTCTTT.

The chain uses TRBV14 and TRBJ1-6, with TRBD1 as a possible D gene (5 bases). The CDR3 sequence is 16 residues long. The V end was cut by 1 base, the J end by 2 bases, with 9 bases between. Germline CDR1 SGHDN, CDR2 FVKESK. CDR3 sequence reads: CASSQGAGAYNSPLHF. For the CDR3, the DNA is TGTGCCAGCAGCCAAGGGGCGGGGGCCTATAATTCACCCCTCCACTTT.

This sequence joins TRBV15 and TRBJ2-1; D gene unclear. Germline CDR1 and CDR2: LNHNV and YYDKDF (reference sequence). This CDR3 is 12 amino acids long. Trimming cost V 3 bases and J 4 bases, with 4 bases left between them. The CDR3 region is CATSSGYNEQFF. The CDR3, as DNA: TGTGCCACCAGCAGTGGTTACAATGAGCAGTTCTTC.

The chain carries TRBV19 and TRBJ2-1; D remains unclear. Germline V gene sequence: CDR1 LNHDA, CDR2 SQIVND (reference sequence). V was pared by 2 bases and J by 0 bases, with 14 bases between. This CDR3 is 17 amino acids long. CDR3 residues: CASSINSLISSYNEQFF. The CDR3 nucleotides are TGTGCCAGTAGTATAAATAGCCTTATCAGCTCCTACAATGAGCAGTTCTTC.

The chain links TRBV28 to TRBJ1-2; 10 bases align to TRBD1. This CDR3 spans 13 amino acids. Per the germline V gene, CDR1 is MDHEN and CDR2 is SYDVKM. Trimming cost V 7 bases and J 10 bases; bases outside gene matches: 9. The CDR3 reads CASTLRDRGSYTF. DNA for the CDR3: TGTGCCAGCACCCTCCGGGACAGGGGATCCTACACCTTC.

The CDR3 is CASSLSGGQGAHEQYF. In DNA form, the CDR3 reads TGTGCCAGCAGCTTAAGTGGGGGACAGGGGGCCCACGAGCAGTACTTC. V and J are TRBV7-9 and TRBJ2-7; 12 nucleotides agree with TRBD1. After removal of 2 bases from V and 5 bases from J, the junction contained 7 bases not matched to a gene. CDR3 length: 16 amino acids. Germline CDR1 SEHNR, CDR2 FQNEAQ (reference sequence).

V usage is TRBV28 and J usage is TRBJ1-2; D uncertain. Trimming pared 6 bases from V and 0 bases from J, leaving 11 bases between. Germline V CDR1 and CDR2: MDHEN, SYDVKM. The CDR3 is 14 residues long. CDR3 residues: CASSPGGTNYGYTF. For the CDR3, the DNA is TGTGCCAGCAGCCCCGGCGGTACTAACTATGGCTACACCTTC.

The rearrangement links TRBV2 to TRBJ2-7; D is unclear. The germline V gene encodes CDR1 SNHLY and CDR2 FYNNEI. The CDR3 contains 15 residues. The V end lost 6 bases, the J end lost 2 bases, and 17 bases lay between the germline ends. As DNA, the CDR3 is TGTGCCAGCAGGGACGTGGTAGCTGGGCCCTACGAGCAGTACTTC. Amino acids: CASRDVVAGPYEQYF.

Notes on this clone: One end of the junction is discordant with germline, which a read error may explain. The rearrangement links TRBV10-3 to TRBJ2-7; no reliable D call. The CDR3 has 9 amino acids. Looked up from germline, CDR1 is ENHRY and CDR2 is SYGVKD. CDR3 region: CAISDPWHF. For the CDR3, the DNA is TGTGCCATCAGTGACCCCTGGCACTTC.

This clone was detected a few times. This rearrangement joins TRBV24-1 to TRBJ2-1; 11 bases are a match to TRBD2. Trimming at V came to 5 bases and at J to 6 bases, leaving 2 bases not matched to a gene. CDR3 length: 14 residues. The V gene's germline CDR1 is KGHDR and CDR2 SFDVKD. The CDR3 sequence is CATSVAGGVNEQFF. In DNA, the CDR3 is TGTGCCACCAGTGTAGCGGGAGGGGTCAATGAGCAGTTCTTC.

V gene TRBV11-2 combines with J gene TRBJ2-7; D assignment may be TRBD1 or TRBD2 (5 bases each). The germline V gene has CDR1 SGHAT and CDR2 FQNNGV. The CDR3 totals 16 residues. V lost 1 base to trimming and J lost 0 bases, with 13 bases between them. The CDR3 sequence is CASSLGLRDGSYEQYF. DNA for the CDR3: TGTGCCAGCAGCTTAGGTCTCAGGGACGGCTCCTACGAGCAGTACTTC.

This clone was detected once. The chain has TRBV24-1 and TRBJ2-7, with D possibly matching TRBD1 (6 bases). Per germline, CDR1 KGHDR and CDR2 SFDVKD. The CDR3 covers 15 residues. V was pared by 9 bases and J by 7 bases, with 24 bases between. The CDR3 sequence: CATGDGRDTGEEQYF. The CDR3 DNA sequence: TGTGCCACCGGGGACGGCCGGGACACCGGTGAAGAGCAGTACTTC.